Below are 10 T cell receptor beta chains sequenced from a single sample in a study of cytomegalovirus exposure and HLA in healthy donors (dated 2017 in TCRdb). Libraries were built with the immunoSEQ multiplex PCR assay. A mixture of 60 forward primers for TCR Vbeta segments and 13 reverse primers for TCR Jbeta segments was used in the multiplex PCR. TCRdb took this table from immuneACCESS and kept in-frame rearrangements with V and J called. Such tables lack part of the clones; where checked against another copy, unresolved V genes explain under half of the gap, and the rest is unexplained. This sample comprises fewer than 95,000 clones, less than 65% of them detected only once. 5% to 6.5% of the sample is held by the ten biggest clonotypes. The material sequenced was PBMCs. The receptors shown here come from a woman aged 30 to 39 in good health and CMV-seronegative.

V is TRBV5-1 and J is TRBJ2-7; TRBD2 might be the D (6 bases). The germline V and J ends were trimmed by 7 bases and 3 bases, with 17 bases remaining between them. This CDR3 has 14 residues. The germline gives CDR1 SGHRS, CDR2 YFSETQ. The CDR3 here is CASGRLAAHYEQYF. The CDR3 DNA sequence: TGCGCCAGCGGTCGGTTAGCGGCCCACTACGAGCAGTACTTC.

This chain joins TRBV18 and TRBJ2-7, with D unresolved. CDR3 length: 11 residues. The V gene lost 4 bases and the J gene lost 7 bases, with 8 bases spanning the gap. Looked up from germline, CDR1 is KGHSH and CDR2 is LQKENI. CDR3 DNA sequence: TGTGCCAGCTCACTCATGGAGGAGCAGTACTTC. It is translated as CASSLMEEQYF. The complete variable domain, with remaining parts taken from reference TRBV18 and TRBJ2-7, reads NAGVMQNPRHLVRRRGQEARLRCSPMKGHSHVYWYRQLPEEGLKFMVYLQKENIIDESGMPKERFSAEFPKEGPSILRIQQVVRGDSAAYFCASSLMEEQYFGPGTRLTVT.

The chain joins TRBV28 to TRBJ2-2; a possible D gene is TRBD2 (6 bases). V gave up 11 bases and J gave up 4 bases, with 17 bases separating them. CDR1 is MDHEN, CDR2 SYDVKM, per germline. The CDR3 totals 14 residues. The CDR3 nucleotides are TGTGCCGCCGCGTTGGGGGGTTCCACCGGGGAGCTGTTTTTT. Translated: CAAALGGSTGELFF.

V is TRBV14 and J is TRBJ1-1; maybe TRBD1 (6 bases). Germline values: CDR1 SGHDN, CDR2 FVKESK. The ends were cut back, 6 bases at V and 3 bases at J, with 14 bases in the middle. The CDR3 runs to 14 residues. The CDR3 sequence is CASSHREGYTEAFF. As DNA, the CDR3 is TGTGCCAGCAGTCACAGGGAAGGGTACACTGAAGCTTTCTTT.

The chain employs TRBV4-2 and TRBJ2-2; 9 bases line up with TRBD1. Germline V gene data show CDR1 as LGHNA and CDR2 as YNFKEQ. The junction had 7 bases not matched to a gene; V was cut back by 1 base and J by 4 bases. The CDR3 spans 17 residues. Here the CDR3 DNA reads TGTGCCAGCAGCCAAGGGGGACAGGGTAGCGTCACCGGGGAGCTGTTTTTT. This gives the protein CASSQGGQGSVTGELFF.

The chain combines TRBV6-5 with TRBJ2-3; TRBD2 is a possible D gene (6 bases). The V and J ends lost 1 base and 0 bases respectively, with 8 bases between them. CDR3 length: 15 amino acids. The germline CDR1 and CDR2 sequences are MNHEY and SVGAGI. Here the CDR3 reads CASSYFGGSTDTQYF. DNA of the CDR3: TGTGCCAGCAGTTACTTCGGGGGTAGCACAGATACGCAGTATTTT.

The V gene is TRBV4-1, the J gene TRBJ2-3; a possible D gene is TRBD2 (6 bases). Trimming removed 1 base at V and 1 base at J, with 12 bases between. CDR3 length: 16 residues. CDR1 is MGHRA and CDR2 is YSYEKL in the germline V gene. The CDR3 loop reads CASSQVLASGTDTQYF. In nucleotides, the CDR3 is TGCGCCAGCAGCCAAGTTCTCGCTAGCGGCACAGATACGCAGTATTTT.

The chain combines TRBV6-6 with TRBJ2-5; TRBD2 is a possible D gene (6 bases). Germline V gene sequence: CDR1 MNHNY, CDR2 SVGAGI (reference sequence). V gave up 7 bases and J gave up 5 bases, with 17 bases separating them. This CDR3 is 14 amino acids long. The CDR3 region has the DNA TGTGCCAGCAATGAGGGAGGCCCGAGGGAGACCCAGTACTTC. Protein: CASNEGGPRETQYF.

This chain joins TRBV10-3 and TRBJ2-1; 10 nucleotides match TRBD2. The germline CDR1 and CDR2 sequences are ENHRY and SYGVKD. The CDR3 totals 15 residues. Germline trimming cut 6 bases from V and 4 bases from J; bases unmatched to any gene: 6. This chain's CDR3 is CAISGTSETYNEQFF. The DNA for the CDR3 is TGTGCCATCAGCGGGACTAGCGAGACTTACAATGAGCAGTTCTTC.

The CDR3 protein is CASSQDWASDSYEQYF. CDR3 sequence (DNA): TGCGCCAGCAGCCAAGATTGGGCTAGCGACTCCTACGAGCAGTACTTC. The J gene is TRBJ2-7, the V gene TRBV4-3; TRBD2 might be the D (6 bases). Trimming took 0 bases from V and 0 from J, leaving 12 bases between them. Germline V lookup: CDR1 LGHNA, CDR2 YSLEER. The length of the CDR3 is 16 residues.